These T cell receptor beta chains were read from a single sample in a study of regulatory T cells in long-lasting Graves disease. TCRdb ran MiXCR on the multiplex PCR reads and lists one entry per CDR3 protein. The data contain around 400,000 distinct CDR3 sequences, under 25% of them singletons. The sample in question was peripheral blood mononuclear cells (PBMCs), obtained when the disease was refractory, from a patient treated with antithyroid drugs. These receptors were taken from a female donor with Graves disease. CDR3s include the opening cysteine and the closing phenylalanine or tryptophan. The D gene is left open where the match is weak. Not all rows give a size; the values are once, few, many and, for expanded clones, a class.

>TRBJ1-2|few|TRBV20-1|NA
CSARALGGGASNYGYTF
TGCAGTGCTAGAGCTTTAGGGGGGGGTGCGAGTAACTATGGCTACACCTTC
>TRBJ2-7|NA|TRBV5-6|NA
CASSLEGGRAREQYF
TGTGCCAGCAGCTTGGAGGGGGGCAGGGCGAGAGAGCAGTACTTC
>TRBJ1-1|many|TRBV5-1|NA
CASSLIRGEAFF
TGCGCCAGCAGCTTGATACGGGGCGAAGCTTTCTTT
>TRBJ2-7|many|TRBV28|NA
CASSRIQGRKYEQYF
TGTGCCAGCAGTCGAATACAGGGGAGGAAGTACGAGCAGTACTTC
>TRBJ1-6|NA|TRBV27|NA
CASNRRTNSPLHF
TGTGCCAGCAATCGACGGACTAATTCACCCCTCCACTTT
>TRBJ1-3|NA|TRBV28|NA
CASSTDRNTIYF
TGTGCCAGCAGCACGGACAGAAACACCATATATTTT
>TRBJ2-2|NA|TRBV12-3/TRBV12-4|TRBD2
CASIREENTGELFF
TGTGCCAGCATCCGGGAGGAAAACACCGGGGAGCTGTTTTTT
>TRBJ2-7|NA|TRBV30|NA
CAWSRGVPLYEQYF
TGTGCCTGGAGTCGAGGGGTTCCCCTTTACGAGCAGTACTTC
>TRBJ1-2|many|TRBV28|NA
CASSFSISNYGYTF
TGTGCCAGCAGTTTTTCAATCTCCAACTATGGCTACACCTTC
>TRBJ2-7|many|TRBV12-3/TRBV12-4|TRBD1
CASSLGYGQGSGEQYF
TGTGCCAGCAGTTTAGGGTATGGACAGGGATCGGGCGAGCAGTACTTC
>TRBJ2-7|many|TRBV12-3/TRBV12-4|TRBD2
CASRSSGASYEQYF
TGTGCCAGCAGGAGTAGCGGGGCTTCCTACGAGCAGTACTTC
>TRBJ2-7|NA|TRBV6-1|TRBD2
CASSEWGLAGGEQYF
TGTGCCAGCAGTGAATGGGGACTAGCGGGAGGCGAGCAGTACTTC
>TRBJ2-7|few|TRBV10-3|NA
CVISLTGTYEQYF
TGTGTCATCAGTCTGACGGGCACCTACGAGCAGTACTTC
>TRBJ2-1|NA|TRBV28|NA
CASSFTVGSSYNEQFF
TGTGCCAGCAGTTTCACAGTGGGGAGCTCCTACAATGAGCAGTTCTTC
>TRBJ2-5|many|TRBV28|NA
CASSFLGLRVQETQYF
TGTGCCAGCAGTTTCCTCGGGCTAAGGGTTCAAGAGACCCAGTACTTC
>TRBJ2-2|few|TRBV4-2|TRBD1
CASSQDRTGQDGELFF
TGTGCCAGCAGCCAAGATCGGACAGGGCAGGACGGGGAGCTGTTTTTT